This T cell receptor (beta chain) comes out of a study of T cell responses to AZD1222 COVID-19 vaccine listed by TCRdb under 2021. For the study in its entirety: TCR sequencing was performed for over 230 trial participants, of whom 200 to 210 were given two doses of AZD1222 and approximately 25 were given two doses of MenACWY control vaccine. Trial participants were enrolled by age into 18-55, 56-69 and 70-plus year subgroups, with about 150, 28 and 57 TCR-sequenced participants respectively. Here is what the overall study found, with its caveats: The whole spike protein was spanned by vaccine-associated CD4 TCRs, and dominant responses were seen in regions 160-218 and 743-854. Participants were mostly white British, with more females than males. The authors suggested clonal diversity may have been underestimated. In the small 56-69-year group, the increase in depth fell short of significance, most likely because of low power. Spike-specific TCR breadth and depth rose significantly after two AZD1222 doses compared with day 0 and with MenACWY recipients. Only 5 to 7 AZD1222 recipients were SARS-CoV-2 seropositive at baseline, limiting conclusions about previously exposed vaccinees. No day 14 peak-response samples were available, so repertoires were characterized only after the peak T cell response. Reportedly, almost half of the unique spike-specific TCRs recognized epitopes lying outside the regions that are mutated in the B.1.351 and B.1.1.7 variants.

As to this clone: Its antigen has not been determined. Within one base of it there is no much larger clone, and no base qualities were kept.

The CDR3 regions of human TCRbeta chains were subjected to immunosequencing. In the authors' own workflow: TCRs in the repertoires were compared against a reference library of SARS-CoV-2-specific TCRs that had been generated with the MIRA antigen-specificity platform. Breadth was defined as the fraction of unique TCRs that were SARS-CoV-2-associated, and depth was defined as the fraction of total T cells that were SARS-CoV-2-associated. Using the MIRA data, each spike-specific TCR was assigned both to the spike region to which the TCR was reactive and to a CD4 or CD8 class. Log10-transformed breadth and depth values were compared by one-way ANOVA with Sidak's multiple comparisons tests. TCRdb took over this immuneACCESS table, retaining in-frame rearrangements with V and J assigned. Such tables are incomplete; in checked studies, under half of the missing clones stem from an unresolved V gene, and the remainder is unexplained. That table supplies the V and J calls and clone size; D and trimming were determined from the DNA. The sample yields some 120,000 clones; roughly 88% were counted once. The top ten clones comprise roughly 3.8% of the sample.

The time point label on this specimen signifies: baseline before first vaccination. The treatment or condition tag for this specimen amounts to: meningococcal conjugate vaccine given as trial control. Samples from vaccinated people were obtained from the UK trials COV001 and COV002, which included a single-blind randomized controlled phase 2/3 trial of AZD1222 (ChAdOx1 nCoV-19) in healthy adults. For TCRbeta chain sequencing, PBMC samples from trial participants were taken at day 0 and at day 28 after the second dose. The CDR3 contains 18 residues, cysteine and phenylalanine counted. The only DNA kept is the CDR3, 54 bases in frame from the first base. V was cut back by 0 bases and J by 0 bases, leaving a gap of 14 bases between them. The germline V gene provides CDR1 LGHNA and CDR2 YNFKEQ.

The sequence derives from an adult in good health. Source: peripheral blood, taken on day 0 of MenACWY control vaccination. The chain is made from TRBV4-2 and TRBJ1-4; the D gene cannot be named for sure. The CDR3 corresponds to CASSQDQWAAATNEKLFF. The sequenced DNA: TGTGCCAGCAGCCAAGATCAGTGGGCAGCGGCAACTAATGAAAAACTGTTTTTT.